A selection of T cell receptor beta chains follows, all from one sample in a study of blood T cell repertoires in COVID-19. Here immunoSEQ multiplex PCR was the method, and the copy in TCRdb shows in-frame clones only, minus some. Found here are approximately 300,000 clones, roughly 90% of them singletons; the top ten hold about 2%. Material: peripheral blood. The receptor source for this set is a man aged 18 to 29 with active or convalescent COVID-19. The CDR3 runs from the conserved cysteine through the conserved F or W. The D gene is left open where the match is weak. Size values are once, few and many counts, or a class for expanded clones, and some rows have none.

j_call: TRBJ2-7
d_call: NA
v_call: TRBV28
clone_size: NA
cdr3_nt: TGTGCCAGCAGTCACTCGACAGGAAACTACGAGCAGTACTTC
cdr3_aa: CASSHSTGNYEQYF

j_call: TRBJ2-1
d_call: TRBD1
v_call: TRBV6-5
clone_size: NA
cdr3_nt: TGTGCCAGCAGTTATTACGGACAGGGGAGGAACAATGAGCAGTTCTTC
cdr3_aa: CASSYYGQGRNNEQFF

j_call: TRBJ2-7
d_call: NA
v_call: TRBV18
clone_size: NA
cdr3_nt: TGTGCCAGCGCGGACGGAGGATACGAGCAGTACTTC
cdr3_aa: CASADGGYEQYF

j_call: TRBJ2-3
d_call: TRBD2
v_call: TRBV13
clone_size: once
cdr3_nt: TGTGCCAGCAGCTCGGGACTAGTAGGAACAGATACGCAGTATTTT
cdr3_aa: CASSSGLVGTDTQYF

j_call: TRBJ2-7
d_call: TRBD2
v_call: TRBV5-4
clone_size: NA
cdr3_nt: TGTGCCAGCAGCTGGGGACTAGCGGGATCTTACGAGCAGTACTTC
cdr3_aa: CASSWGLAGSYEQYF

j_call: TRBJ1-5
d_call: NA
v_call: TRBV3-1/TRBV3-2
clone_size: once
cdr3_nt: TGTGCCAGCAGCCAAGGAGGCAGGGATCAGCCCCAGCATTTT
cdr3_aa: CASSQGGRDQPQHF

j_call: TRBJ2-1
d_call: NA
v_call: TRBV28
clone_size: NA
cdr3_nt: TGTGCCAGCACCCCTCCCGACTATAAGTCCTACAATGAGCAGTTCTTC
cdr3_aa: CASTPPDYKSYNEQFF

j_call: TRBJ2-3
d_call: TRBD2
v_call: TRBV28
clone_size: NA
cdr3_nt: TGTGCCAGCAGAAAAGCGGGAGTGGGCACAGATACGCAGTATTTT
cdr3_aa: CASRKAGVGTDTQYF

j_call: TRBJ2-3
d_call: NA
v_call: TRBV19
clone_size: NA
cdr3_nt: TGTGCCAGTAGTCCTCCAACTGATACGCAGTATTTT
cdr3_aa: CASSPPTDTQYF

j_call: TRBJ2-1
d_call: NA
v_call: TRBV3-1/TRBV3-2
clone_size: NA
cdr3_nt: TGTGCCAGCAGCCAAGATGGCGGGACAGTTAACAATGAGCAGTTCTTC
cdr3_aa: CASSQDGGTVNNEQFF

j_call: TRBJ1-4
d_call: NA
v_call: TRBV7-9
clone_size: NA
cdr3_nt: TGTGCCAGCAGCCGCCCGGGAGGGCAAGGGGGTTTTAATGAAAAACTGTTTTTT
cdr3_aa: CASSRPGGQGGFNEKLFF

j_call: TRBJ2-7
d_call: NA
v_call: TRBV29-1
clone_size: once
cdr3_nt: TGCAGCGTTGCTCCAGGGACCTACGAGCAGTACTTC
cdr3_aa: CSVAPGTYEQYF

j_call: TRBJ2-7
d_call: TRBD2
v_call: TRBV20-1
clone_size: NA
cdr3_nt: TGCAGTGCTAGTATGAGCTGGTTGGATAGCGGGAGTCTTCCCTACGAGCAGTACTTC
cdr3_aa: CSASMSWLDSGSLPYEQYF

j_call: TRBJ2-7
d_call: TRBD1
v_call: TRBV10-3
clone_size: NA
cdr3_nt: TGTGCCACCCTCGGGACAGGGACCTACGAGCAGTACTTC
cdr3_aa: CATLGTGTYEQYF

j_call: TRBJ1-1
d_call: NA
v_call: TRBV10-1
clone_size: NA
cdr3_nt: TGCGCCAGCAGTGAGTCTACAGGCCTCGATCTATACAACACTGAAGCTTTCTTT
cdr3_aa: CASSESTGLDLYNTEAFF

j_call: TRBJ1-6
d_call: TRBD1
v_call: TRBV19
clone_size: NA
cdr3_nt: TGTGCCAGTAGTCTCCTGACAGGGGGACAGTATAATTCACCCCTCCACTTT
cdr3_aa: CASSLLTGGQYNSPLHF

j_call: TRBJ2-5
d_call: TRBD2
v_call: TRBV7-9
clone_size: NA
cdr3_nt: TGTGCCACGGAGGGACTAAAAAAGACCCAGTACTTC
cdr3_aa: CATEGLKKTQYF

j_call: TRBJ1-1
d_call: TRBD1
v_call: TRBV7-2
clone_size: NA
cdr3_nt: TGTGCCAGCAGCTTAGTCTCGGGGACAGCCGCAATAGAAGCTTTCTTT
cdr3_aa: CASSLVSGTAAIEAFF

j_call: TRBJ2-1
d_call: TRBD2
v_call: TRBV15
clone_size: NA
cdr3_nt: TGTGCCACCAGCAGAGCGCTAGCGGGTAGCTACAATGAGCAGTTCTTC
cdr3_aa: CATSRALAGSYNEQFF

j_call: TRBJ1-6
d_call: TRBD1
v_call: TRBV2
clone_size: NA
cdr3_nt: TGTGCCAGCAAAACGACAGGGGAGAATTCACCCCTCCACTTT
cdr3_aa: CASKTTGENSPLHF

j_call: TRBJ2-1
d_call: NA
v_call: TRBV29-1
clone_size: NA
cdr3_nt: TGCAGCGTTGAAGGGGGCGATTCCAATGAGCAGTTCTTC
cdr3_aa: CSVEGGDSNEQFF

j_call: TRBJ1-2
d_call: NA
v_call: TRBV15
clone_size: few
cdr3_nt: TGTGCCACCAGCAGAGCATGGCAGTTAACTAACTATGGCTACACCTTC
cdr3_aa: CATSRAWQLTNYGYTF

j_call: TRBJ2-7
d_call: TRBD1
v_call: TRBV4-1
clone_size: NA
cdr3_nt: TGCGCCAGCAGCCAAGGGACAGGCTCTTTCGAGCAGTACTTC
cdr3_aa: CASSQGTGSFEQYF

j_call: TRBJ1-5
d_call: NA
v_call: TRBV6-2/TRBV6-3
clone_size: NA
cdr3_nt: TGTGCCAGCAGTGACAGGACAAGAAATCAGCCCCAGCATTTT
cdr3_aa: CASSDRTRNQPQHF

j_call: TRBJ2-2
d_call: NA
v_call: TRBV12-2
clone_size: NA
cdr3_nt: TGTGCAAGTCGCCCACAGTACACCGGGGAGCTGTTTTTT
cdr3_aa: CASRPQYTGELFF

j_call: TRBJ1-6
d_call: NA
v_call: TRBV24-1
clone_size: NA
cdr3_nt: TGTGCCACCAGTGATTTGCTCTGGTTTGAGGATTCACCCCTCCACTTT
cdr3_aa: CATSDLLWFEDSPLHF

j_call: TRBJ2-7
d_call: NA
v_call: TRBV5-6
clone_size: few
cdr3_nt: TGTGCCAGCAGCTTTCGAGGAACCTACGAGCAGTACTTC
cdr3_aa: CASSFRGTYEQYF

j_call: TRBJ2-3
d_call: TRBD1
v_call: TRBV27
clone_size: NA
cdr3_nt: TGTGCCAGCAGTTACTACAGGGGGCGCAGCACAGATACGCAGTATTTT
cdr3_aa: CASSYYRGRSTDTQYF

j_call: TRBJ1-1
d_call: TRBD1
v_call: TRBV10-2
clone_size: few
cdr3_nt: TGCGCCAGCACCCCACAGGGGTCGAACACTGAAGCTTTCTTT
cdr3_aa: CASTPQGSNTEAFF

j_call: TRBJ1-4
d_call: NA
v_call: TRBV2
clone_size: NA
cdr3_nt: TGTGCCAGCAGAGATCGTGGGGGCTCGGGTGAAAAACTGTTTTTT
cdr3_aa: CASRDRGGSGEKLFF

j_call: TRBJ2-7
d_call: TRBD1
v_call: TRBV5-1
clone_size: NA
cdr3_nt: TGCGCCAGCAGCTTTGCGGGACAGGGGTCAAACGAGCAGTACTTC
cdr3_aa: CASSFAGQGSNEQYF